These T cell receptor beta chains were read from a single sample in a study of regulatory T cells in long-lasting Graves disease. TCRdb passed the multiplex PCR reads through MiXCR, listing each CDR3 protein once. The repertoire has some 490,000 distinct CDR3 sequences, about 12% of them found once; the top ten carry roughly 8.9%. The data also belong to a second study, concerning T cells in Graves' hyperthyroidism and ophthalmopathy.

Sequenced material: peripheral blood mononuclear cells (PBMCs), taken at new diagnosis, from a patient treated with antithyroid drugs. These receptors were collected from a woman aged 25 to 39 with Graves disease. Both conserved end residues are part of each CDR3. The D gene is left open where the match is weak. Clone size is stated in some rows and not others, as once, few, many or a class when expanded.

d_call	v_call	j_call	clone_size	cdr3_nt	cdr3_aa
TRBD1	TRBV6-1	TRBJ2-1	few	TGTGCCAGCAGTGCCCTGACAGGGGGCTCCTACAATGAGCAGTTCTTC	CASSALTGGSYNEQFF
-	TRBV9	TRBJ2-1	-	TGTGCCAGCAGCGTATCCGGGTTACCCCACAATGAGCAGTTCTTC	CASSVSGLPHNEQFF
-	TRBV6-1	TRBJ1-4	many	TGTGCCAGCAGCACCTTTGGGACCGGTGAAAAACTGTTTTTT	CASSTFGTGEKLFF
-	TRBV10-3	TRBJ1-2	many	TGTGCCACCAAGGGAGGAGGCTATGGCTACACCTTC	CATKGGGYGYTF
-	TRBV2	TRBJ2-7	many	TGTGCCAGCAGTATTACGTACGAGCAGTACTTC	CASSITYEQYF
-	TRBV18	TRBJ1-6	few	TGTGCCAGCTCACCAGGAATCAGCTCCTATAATTCACCCCTCCACTTT	CASSPGISSYNSPLHF
-	TRBV2	TRBJ2-7	many	TGTGCCAGCAGTGTCGGCTACGAGCAGTACTTC	CASSVGYEQYF
-	TRBV29-1	TRBJ1-1	many	TGCAGCGTTGTTCCGCAGAACACTGAAGCTTTCTTT	CSVVPQNTEAFF
TRBD2	TRBV18	TRBJ2-3	-	TGTGCCAGCTCACCACGGGAGGGCATAGGCACAGATACGCAGTATTTT	CASSPREGIGTDTQYF
-	TRBV6-1	TRBJ2-5	-	TGTGCCAGCAGGTCGGGACTTAACCTACAAGAGACCCAGTACTTC	CASRSGLNLQETQYF
TRBD1	TRBV6-5	TRBJ2-7	many	TGTGCCAGCAGTTACCTTTCGGGACAGGGGGTATACGAGCAGTACTTC	CASSYLSGQGVYEQYF
-	TRBV2	TRBJ2-2	many	TGTGCCAGCAGGAGGGTTCCCGGGGAGCTGTTTTTT	CASRRVPGELFF
-	TRBV29-1	TRBJ2-1	many	TGCAGCGTTGAGCCCTGGGAGGAAGGCTCCTACAATGAGCAGTTCTTC	CSVEPWEEGSYNEQFF
-	TRBV6-1	TRBJ2-5	many	TGTGCCAGCAGTGACCCCCGTGGGGCCCTATACCAAGAGACCCAGTACTTC	CASSDPRGALYQETQYF
-	TRBV7-9	TRBJ1-4	-	TGTGCCAGCAGCTTTATCCCGGAGGAAAAACTGTTTTTT	CASSFIPEEKLFF
TRBD1	TRBV7-6	TRBJ1-1	many	TGTGCCAGCAGCTTAGGGGCAGGGGGCTGGTACACTGAAGCTTTCTTT	CASSLGAGGWYTEAFF
-	TRBV6-2/TRBV6-3	TRBJ1-3	many	TGTGCCAGCAGGGAGACCGAGTACTCTGGAAACACCATATATTTT	CASRETEYSGNTIYF
-	TRBV19	TRBJ2-1	many	TGTGCCAGTAGTATGGGGCTCGGGCGGGGATACAATGAGCAGTTCTTC	CASSMGLGRGYNEQFF
-	TRBV6-5	TRBJ2-1	many	TGTGCCAGCAGTTCCAGCAGGACCTCCTACAATGAGCAGTTCTTC	CASSSSRTSYNEQFF
TRBD1	TRBV6-1	TRBJ2-5	many	TGTGCCAGCAGTGAGAAGTCCGCGGGACAGGGAAGGGAGACCCAGTACTTC	CASSEKSAGQGRETQYF
-	TRBV7-2	TRBJ2-1	many	TGTGCCAGCAGCTTAGCGGTATCAGAGATGCGTGGTGAGCAGTTCTTC	CASSLAVSEMRGEQFF
-	TRBV30	TRBJ2-3	few	TGTGCCTGGAGTCTTTTCGGCAGGCGTTATACAGATACGCAGTATTTT	CAWSLFGRRYTDTQYF
-	TRBV3-1	TRBJ2-7	many	TGTGCCAGCAGCTTCTATCCCTACGAGCAGTACTTC	CASSFYPYEQYF
TRBD1	TRBV19	TRBJ1-2	few	TGTGCCAGTAGTATCCTGACAGGGCGTAACTATGGCTACACCTTC	CASSILTGRNYGYTF
-	TRBV7-2	TRBJ1-5	-	TGTGCCAGCAGCAACGACAGGTCTCAGCCCCAGCATTTT	CASSNDRSQPQHF
TRBD1	TRBV7-3	TRBJ1-1	few	TGTGCCAGCAGCACAGGACAGGGGCCCTCAACTGAAGCTTTCTTT	CASSTGQGPSTEAFF
-	TRBV19	TRBJ2-1	-	TGTGCCAGTAGCCTCACGACGACCTACAATGAGCAGTTCTTC	CASSLTTTYNEQFF
-	TRBV2	TRBJ1-4	-	TGTGCCAGCAGATACAGAACTAATGAAAAACTGCTTTTT	CASRYRTNEKLLF
-	TRBV19	TRBJ1-5	few	TGTGCCAGTAGTATATCCACCATGAGGGGGAAACCCCAGCATTTT	CASSISTMRGKPQHF
TRBD1	TRBV28	TRBJ1-6	many	TGTGCCAGCATCCCTTCGACAGGGCCGTCTTCACCCCTCCACTTT	CASIPSTGPSSPLHF
-	TRBV20-1	TRBJ1-2	-	TGCAGTGCTAGGGGGAGAACAGGGACCGACGGAGGAGGCTACACCTTC	CSARGRTGTDGGGYTF
-	TRBV5-1	TRBJ1-1	many	TGCGCCAGCAGCCATTTTCTCGGGGGGAACACTGAAGCTTTCTTT	CASSHFLGGNTEAFF
TRBD2	TRBV12-3/TRBV12-4	TRBJ2-3	many	TGTGCCAGCAGTTCGGGACTAGCGGGAGCTGGCACAGATACGCAGTATTTT	CASSSGLAGAGTDTQYF
-	TRBV5-1	TRBJ1-2	few	TGCGCCAGCAGTACCCGCGGGGCGGACTATGGCTACACCTTC	CASSTRGADYGYTF
-	TRBV2	TRBJ1-5	many	TGTGCCAGCAGTGAAGAGGGGCTCGTTAATCAGCCCCAGCATTTT	CASSEEGLVNQPQHF
-	TRBV20-1	TRBJ2-2	few	TGCAGTGCTAGAGACCGACGGGAGAGCACCGGGGAGCTGTTTTTT	CSARDRRESTGELFF
-	TRBV12-3/TRBV12-4	TRBJ1-1	many	TGTGCCAGCAGTTGGAGATGGGGGAACACTGAAGCTTTCTTT	CASSWRWGNTEAFF
TRBD2	TRBV7-8	TRBJ2-5	many	TGTGCCAGCAGCTTAACGCGGCCGACTAGCGGGATCCGGGAGACCCAGTACTTC	CASSLTRPTSGIRETQYF
-	TRBV6-1	TRBJ1-5	many	TGTGCCAGCAGATCGGGGGTTTCACAGCCCCAGCATTTT	CASRSGVSQPQHF
-	TRBV6-1	TRBJ2-1	few	TGTGCCAGCAGCGGAAGGCGGTACAATGAGCAGTTCTTC	CASSGRRYNEQFF
-	TRBV10-3	TRBJ2-1	many	TGTGCCATCAGTGAGTCCGGGACGTCGCCTAGCGATGAGCAGTTCTTC	CAISESGTSPSDEQFF
TRBD1	TRBV18	TRBJ1-1	many	TGTGCCAGCTCACCGGGACAGGGAGCCAACACTGAAGCTTTCTTT	CASSPGQGANTEAFF
TRBD1	TRBV5-1	TRBJ1-1	many	TGCGCCAGCAGCTGGGGACAGCCCAATGAAGCTTTCTTT	CASSWGQPNEAFF